A single sample gave rise to the 27 T cell receptor beta chains below, sequenced in a study of cytomegalovirus exposure and HLA in healthy donors. The PCR ran on 60 Vbeta and 13 Jbeta primers. Measured with immunoSEQ multiplex PCR; TCRdb has only the in-frame clones, and not every one. The sample holds about 93,000 clones, under 80% seen once. Sequences were obtained from PBMCs. These TCRs come from a boy between 5 and 17 years old in good health and CMV-seronegative.

The J gene is TRBJ2-7, the V gene TRBV28, with 9 bases identical to TRBD2. CDR3 length: 15 residues. The germline V gene has CDR1 MDHEN and CDR2 SYDVKM. J gave up 6 bases and V 5 bases, and 11 bases lay outside the gene matches. In nucleotides, the CDR3 is TGTGCCAGCAGTCTGTCCGGGACTAGCTCAGTCGAGCAGTACTTC. Amino acid sequence: CASSLSGTSSVEQYF.

V and J are TRBV4-1 and TRBJ2-1, with D possibly matching TRBD2 (6 bases). Trimming left V 5 bases short and J 0 bases short, with 20 bases between. Germline V CDR1 and CDR2: MGHRA, YSYEKL. This CDR3 contains 18 residues. As DNA, the CDR3 is TGCGCCAGCAGCTCCTACCGGCAGCGGGCTAGCTCCTACAATGAGCAGTTCTTC. The encoded protein is CASSSYRQRASSYNEQFF.

The rearrangement uses TRBV5-4 and TRBJ2-7; tentative D call: TRBD1 (6 bases). In germline, CDR1 is SGHNT, CDR2 YYREEE (reference sequence). Trimming took 4 bases from V and 4 from J, leaving 18 bases between them. The CDR3 runs to 15 residues. CDR3 DNA: TGTGCCAGCAGCCCCTGGTTAGGGGGAGAATACGAGCAGTACTTC. Translating it yields CASSPWLGGEYEQYF.

This sequence joins TRBV23-1 and TRBJ1-1; 7 bases map to TRBD1. TRBV23-1 is filed as an ORF, its function uncertain. With V trimmed by 0 bases and J by 6 bases, 7 bases remained unmatched. CDR3 length: 15 amino acids. In DNA, the CDR3 is TGCGCCAGCAGTCAATCCAGGGGGAAAAGCGCTGAAGCTTTCTTT. It specifies CASSQSRGKSAEAFF.

In this sample, this clone turned up a few times. The chain is built from TRBV29-1 and TRBJ2-7; 10 bases agree with TRBD2. CDR3 size: 17 residues. The germline gives CDR1 SQVTM, CDR2 ANQGSEA. Germline trimming cut 4 bases from V and 0 bases from J; bases unmatched to any gene: 12. This CDR3 is CSVGGIAGGPASYEQYF. CDR3 bases: TGCAGCGTTGGGGGAATAGCGGGAGGTCCTGCCTCCTACGAGCAGTACTTC.

This clone was found once. The gene calls are TRBV9 and TRBJ2-3, with 8 bases identical to TRBD2. J gave up 4 bases and V 0 bases, and 4 bases lay outside the gene matches. Germline assignment: CDR1 SGDLS and CDR2 YYNGEE. The CDR3 runs to 15 residues. The CDR3 protein is CASSVDGRAADTQYF. CDR3 nucleotide sequence: TGTGCCAGCAGCGTAGACGGGAGGGCCGCAGATACGCAGTATTTT.

This clone was seen once. The V call is TRBV29-1, the J call TRBJ2-7; TRBD2 matches at 8 bases. The V gene's germline CDR1 is SQVTM and CDR2 ANQGSEA. The length of the CDR3 is 12 residues. The V and J ends lost 4 bases and 3 bases, in that order; junction bases with no gene match: 2. This CDR3 reads CSVVLAGYEQYF. The CDR3 DNA sequence: TGCAGCGTTGTCCTAGCGGGCTACGAGCAGTACTTC.

The genes are TRBV5-1 and TRBJ2-5, with TRBD1 matching 7 bases. J was trimmed by 4 bases and V by 4 bases; bases with no gene match: 4. Germline V gene lookup returns CDR1 SGHRS and CDR2 YFSETQ. The CDR3 sequence is 13 residues long. The CDR3 bases are TGCGCCAGCAGCAAAAACAGGGGAGAGACCCAGTACTTC. It codes for CASSKNRGETQYF.

The chain joins TRBV4-1 to TRBJ2-1; D may be TRBD1 (5 bases). The ends were cut back, 4 bases at V and 7 bases at J, with 8 bases in the middle. Looked up from germline, CDR1 is MGHRA and CDR2 is YSYEKL. The CDR3 has 12 amino acids. Written as DNA, the CDR3 is TGCGCCAGCAGCCGGTCAGGGAATGAGCAGTTCTTC. Encoded protein: CASSRSGNEQFF.

V is TRBV27 and J is TRBJ1-1; unclear D gene. V lost 2 bases and J 5 bases, leaving 9 bases between the germline ends. Germline V CDR1 and CDR2: MNHEY, SMNVEV (reference sequence). The CDR3 loop spans 13 amino acids. CDR3 protein: CASSLERTTEAFF. CDR3 coding DNA: TGTGCCAGCAGTTTAGAAAGGACTACTGAAGCTTTCTTT.

The chain employs TRBV7-8 and TRBJ1-6; D uncertain. CDR3 length: 13 amino acids. Germline V gene data show CDR1 as SGHVS and CDR2 as FQNEAQ. Trimming stripped 1 base from V and 14 bases from J, with 12 bases between. CDR3 nucleotide sequence: TGTGCCAGCAGCTTAGTCACGGGAGGCACCCTCCACTTT. This gives the protein CASSLVTGGTLHF. The full variable domain, its missing parts supplied by reference TRBV7-8 and TRBJ1-6, is GAGVSQSPRYKVAKRGQDVALRCDPISGHVSLFWYQQALGQGPEFLTYFQNEAQLDKSGLPSDRFFAERPEGSVSTLKIQRTQQEDSAVYLCASSLVTGGTLHFGNGTRLTVT.

This clone was picked up a small number of times. This chain links TRBV27 with TRBJ2-1, with 7 bases fitting TRBD1. V dropped 6 bases and J dropped 0; count of bases not matched to a gene: 5. CDR3 length: 15 amino acids. The germline gives CDR1 MNHEY, CDR2 SMNVEV (reference sequence). The CDR3 protein is CASSLYRGSYNEQFF. As DNA, the CDR3 is TGTGCCAGCAGCCTCTACAGGGGCTCCTACAATGAGCAGTTCTTC.

The chain combines TRBV6-5 with TRBJ2-1; 8 nucleotides align to TRBD1. Germline V gives CDR1 MNHEY, CDR2 SVGAGI. CDR3 size: 14 residues. V lost 0 bases and J lost 8; bases outside the gene matches: 3. For the CDR3, the DNA is TGTGCCAGCAGTTACTCGACAGGGGCCTATGAGCAGTTCTTC. Translation: CASSYSTGAYEQFF.

This chain joins TRBV9 and TRBJ2-3; a possible D gene is TRBD2 (5 bases). Per germline, CDR1 SGDLS and CDR2 YYNGEE. The CDR3 consists of 13 residues. V was cut by 4 bases and J by 13 bases, with 19 bases left in between. The CDR3 is CASSHIPDWVEYF. The CDR3 DNA sequence: TGTGCCAGCAGCCATATACCGGACTGGGTTGAGTATTTT. The variable domain in full, with the rest retrieved from reference TRBV9 and TRBJ2-3, is DSGVTQTPKHLITATGQRVTLRCSPRSGDLSVYWYQQSLDQGLQFLIQYYNGEERAKGNILERFSAQQFPDLHSELNLSSLELGDSALYFCASSHIPDWVEYFGPGTRLTVL.

The rearrangement joins TRBV29-1 to TRBJ2-7; 8 positions match TRBD1. The CDR3 contains 14 residues. With 2 bases clipped from V and 0 bases from J, the junction kept 3 bases outside the gene matches. Per germline, CDR1 SQVTM and CDR2 ANQGSEA. CDR3 sequence reads: CSVESGQGSYEQYF. As DNA, the CDR3 is TGCAGCGTTGAATCAGGACAGGGCTCCTACGAGCAGTACTTC.

This clone was seen a single time. V is TRBV27 and J is TRBJ2-1; TRBD1 agrees at 9 bases. After removal of 6 bases from V and 6 bases from J, the junction contained 6 bases not matched to a gene. The CDR3 covers 14 residues. CDR1 MNHEY and CDR2 SMNVEV come from the germline V gene (reference sequence). CDR3 sequence (DNA): TGTGCCAGCAGACTGGACAGGGGCGGCAATGAGCAGTTCTTC. It is translated as CASRLDRGGNEQFF.

The table lists this clone with a few counts. V gene TRBV30 combines with J gene TRBJ2-5; TRBD2 aligns across 7 bases. V was clipped by 2 bases and J by 1 base; unmatched bases: 13. Germline-derived CDR1 and CDR2 are GTSNPN and SVGIG (reference sequence). This CDR3 spans 17 amino acids. CDR3 in DNA: TGTGCCTGGAGTAGAGGGGTAGGGCTAGCGGTCCAAGAGACCCAGTACTTC. Translation gives CAWSRGVGLAVQETQYF.

This clone was detected a few times. J is TRBJ2-1 and V is TRBV7-2, with 8 bases identical to TRBD1. V lost 3 bases to trimming and J lost 1 base; unmatched junction nucleotides: 2. CDR1 is SGHTA and CDR2 is FQGNSA in the germline V gene. CDR3 length: 15 residues. The CDR3 loop is CASSFDRGSYNEQFF. As DNA, the CDR3 is TGTGCCAGCAGCTTCGACAGGGGTTCCTACAATGAGCAGTTCTTC.

The CDR3 DNA reads as TGCGCCAGCAGCCAAGCCGGGACAATAAGCACAGATACGCAGTATTTT. It specifies CASSQAGTISTDTQYF. This sequence joins TRBV4-1 and TRBJ2-3, with D possibly matching TRBD1 (6 bases). Trimming left V 1 base short and J 0 bases short, with 11 bases between. This CDR3 spans 16 amino acids. Germline V gene lookup returns CDR1 MGHRA and CDR2 YSYEKL.

The CDR3 nucleotides read TGTGCCTGGAGTGTAGAGACAGGGGGAGGACAGCCCCAGCATTTT. Amino acid sequence: CAWSVETGGGQPQHF. The chain couples TRBV30 to TRBJ1-5; TRBD1 matches at 9 bases. CDR3 length: 15 residues. Unmatched junction bases numbered 7, after V lost 0 bases and J lost 7 bases. Germline CDR1 and CDR2: GTSNPN and SVGIG (reference sequence).

This clone came up a few times. The V gene is TRBV27, the J gene TRBJ1-2, with 8 bases matching TRBD1. V shed 4 bases and J 2 bases; nucleotides not matched to a gene: 3. The CDR3 extends over 14 amino acids. Germline assignment: CDR1 MNHEY and CDR2 SMNVEV (reference sequence). CDR3 sequence (DNA): TGTGCCAGCAGTTCCAGACAGGGGAACTATGGCTACACCTTC. It is translated as CASSSRQGNYGYTF.

The V and J genes are TRBV5-6 and TRBJ2-5; 9 positions agree with TRBD2. The germline V gene has CDR1 SGHDT and CDR2 YYEEEE. The CDR3 has 14 amino acids. V lost 4 bases to trimming and J lost 5 bases; unmatched junction nucleotides: 6. The CDR3 DNA reads as TGTGCCAGCAGCGTGGGACTAGCAGACGAGACCCAGTACTTC. This translates into CASSVGLADETQYF.

The V call is TRBV18, the J call TRBJ1-2; 12 bases line up with TRBD1. There are 15 residues in the CDR3. The trim removed 0 bases at V and 8 bases at J, leaving 4 bases unmatched. Germline V lookup: CDR1 KGHSH, CDR2 LQKENI. The DNA of the CDR3 is TGTGCCAGCTCACCACCGGGACAGGGGGCGTGGGGCTACACCTTC. Its protein is CASSPPGQGAWGYTF.

CDR3 DNA: TGTGCCAGCAGCTTATATGAGCCCTCCACTGAAGCTTTCTTT. Translated: CASSLYEPSTEAFF. The chain is built from TRBV11-2 and TRBJ1-1; no firm D call. Germline V gene lookup returns CDR1 SGHAT and CDR2 FQNNGV. The CDR3 length is 14 residues. The V end was cut by 2 bases, the J end by 4 bases, with 11 bases between.

This chain joins TRBV19 and TRBJ1-5; D remains ambiguous. V lost 3 bases to trimming and J lost 4 bases, with 10 bases between them. The CDR3 runs to 14 residues. Germline V gene lookup returns CDR1 LNHDA and CDR2 SQIVND (reference sequence). This CDR3 reads CASSIVAENQPQHF. In DNA, the CDR3 is TGTGCCAGTAGTATCGTGGCTGAAAATCAGCCCCAGCATTTT.

This chain connects TRBV4-2 to TRBJ2-2, with 7 positions matching TRBD1. The CDR3 loop spans 16 amino acids. Germline lookup yields CDR1 LGHNA and CDR2 YNFKEQ. V lost 0 bases to trimming and J lost 7 bases; unmatched junction nucleotides: 8. The CDR3 bases are TGTGCCAGCAGCCAAGATGAGGGGGCTTTTAACGGGGAGCTGTTTTTT. Protein sequence: CASSQDEGAFNGELFF.

The CDR3 DNA follows: TGTGCCAGCAGCTTACCGGGGAGGACAGATACGCAGTATTTT. It translates to CASSLPGRTDTQYF. The chain carries TRBV7-3 and TRBJ2-3; D may be TRBD2 (6 bases). The CDR3 has 14 amino acids. Per germline, CDR1 SGHTA and CDR2 FQGTGA. Trimming cost V 2 bases and J 3 bases, with 9 bases left between them. Looking up the rest from reference TRBV7-3 and TRBJ2-3 gives the full variable domain: GAGVSQTPSNKVTEKGKYVELRCDPISGHTALYWYRQSLGQGPEFLIYFQGTGAADDSGLPNDRFFAVRPEGSVSTLKIQRTERGDSAVYLCASSLPGRTDTQYFGPGTRLTVL.